A selection of T cell receptor beta chains follows, all from one sample in a study of T cells in Graves' hyperthyroidism and ophthalmopathy. TCRdb called the multiplex PCR reads again in MiXCR, with one record for every CDR3 protein. The sample consists of roughly 560,000 distinct CDR3 sequences, about 15% of them appearing once. Sequencing was carried out using blood. The origin of the receptors is a woman aged 40-49 years with Graves' ophthalmopathy. Each CDR3 is given without its conserved first and last residue. A D gene is named only where the DNA matches it firmly. The size of a clone is reported for some rows only, either as once, few or many, or as a class for expanded clones.

>TRBV5-4|TRBD2|-|14
ASSFASGRAGETQY
>TRBV6-1|TRBD2|many|14
ASSRALAGDGYEQY
>TRBV7-2|-|many|11
ASSVGLLGGYT
>TRBV2|-|many|11
ASMRDTEETQY
>TRBV28|-|many|10
ASSPGLFEAF
>TRBV19|TRBD2|many|14
ASSSGTSGSGETQY
>TRBV11-2|-|many|13
ASSLATDGEYEQY
>TRBV27|-|-|12
ASSLRAHTNGYT
>TRBV24-1|-|-|12
ATSDPASTGELF
>TRBV6-2/TRBV6-3|-|many|14
ASSYNVGEVSYEQY
>TRBV6-5|-|many|15
ASSFSKVRAPNTEAF
>TRBV20-1|-|many|12
SARMDPVGDGYT
>TRBV30|TRBD1|-|13
AWSVGTGGLYEQY
>TRBV24-1|TRBD1|-|14
ATSGRDRGAQETQY
>TRBV12-3/TRBV12-4|TRBD1|many|13
ASSSPGQGVYEQY
>TRBV9|TRBD1|-|14
ASSADRGLRNNEQF
>TRBV25-1|-|-|14
ASSDSRGHLAETQY
>TRBV30|-|few|10
AWSPYPGELF
>TRBV7-4|TRBD1|-|16
ASSLEGTGRPSLYEQY
>TRBV4-1|-|many|14
ASSQDSQRGTGELF
>TRBV28|-|many|13
ASSPPPGVNQPQH
>TRBV6-1|-|many|10
ATESGDYGYT
>TRBV5-1|-|many|11
ASSLEGGPEAF
>TRBV12-3/TRBV12-4|TRBD1|-|15
ASSSDRGLNNNQPQH
>TRBV27|TRBD1|many|12
ASSMTGGRAEAF
>TRBV7-2|-|-|12
ASSLSGVGDGYT
>TRBV6-2/TRBV6-3|-|many|12
ASRVAGSSYEQY
>TRBV19|-|many|12
ASSTQGLEETQY
>TRBV4-1|-|many|15
ASSQDFGLINQETQY
>TRBV7-2|-|many|13
ASSLQGTSSYEQY
>TRBV29-1|-|many|14
SVEDPGHMNTGELF
>TRBV6-1|TRBD2|-|13
ASSDDSGRAGEQY
>TRBV20-1|-|few|16
SASGQVSVTGASYEQY
>TRBV2|-|many|12
ASSEEGPNTEAF
>TRBV28|TRBD2|many|13
ASSGAGGSQETQY
>TRBV15|-|many|12
ATSRQRDTGELF
>TRBV19|TRBD1|many|11
ASSPTGPRGYT
>TRBV28|-|many|12
ASTPRRYQNEQY
>TRBV20-1|-|-|11
SAQGPFADEQY
>TRBV5-6|-|-|12
ASSSYRSDSTIY
>TRBV5-1|TRBD2|-|11
ASSWTSEGELF
>TRBV9|TRBD2|many|13
ASSSRAGGGETQY
>TRBV12-3/TRBV12-4|TRBD2|few|14
ASSPMLAANTGELF
>TRBV29-1|-|many|11
SVWNTGFYEQY
>TRBV6-2/TRBV6-3|-|many|16
ASSYSTGQGLVNTEAF